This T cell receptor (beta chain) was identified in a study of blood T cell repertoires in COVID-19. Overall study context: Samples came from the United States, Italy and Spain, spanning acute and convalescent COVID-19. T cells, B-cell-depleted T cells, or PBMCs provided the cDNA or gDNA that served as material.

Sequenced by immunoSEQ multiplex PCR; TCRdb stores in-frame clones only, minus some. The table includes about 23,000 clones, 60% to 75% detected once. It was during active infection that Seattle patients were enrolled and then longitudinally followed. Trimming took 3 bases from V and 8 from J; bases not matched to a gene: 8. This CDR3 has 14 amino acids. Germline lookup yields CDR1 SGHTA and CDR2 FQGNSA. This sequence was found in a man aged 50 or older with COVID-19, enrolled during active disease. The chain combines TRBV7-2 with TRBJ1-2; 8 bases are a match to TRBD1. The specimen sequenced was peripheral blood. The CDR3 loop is CASSFAGGAQGYTF. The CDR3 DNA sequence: TGTGCCAGCAGCTTCGCAGGGGGCGCACAGGGCTACACCTTC.